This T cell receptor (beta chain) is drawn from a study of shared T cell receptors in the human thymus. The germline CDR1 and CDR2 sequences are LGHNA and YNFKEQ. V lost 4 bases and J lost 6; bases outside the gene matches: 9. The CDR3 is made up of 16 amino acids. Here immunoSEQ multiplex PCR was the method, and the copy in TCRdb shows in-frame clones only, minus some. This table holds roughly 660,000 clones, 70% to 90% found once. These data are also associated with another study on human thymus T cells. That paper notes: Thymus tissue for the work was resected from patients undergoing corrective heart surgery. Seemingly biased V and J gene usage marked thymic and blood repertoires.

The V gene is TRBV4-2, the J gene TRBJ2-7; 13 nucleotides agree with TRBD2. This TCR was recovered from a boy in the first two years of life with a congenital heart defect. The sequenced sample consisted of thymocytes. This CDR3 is CASSRVGLAGAVEQYF. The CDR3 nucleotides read TGTGCCAGCAGCCGGGTTGGACTAGCGGGGGCCGTCGAGCAGTACTTC.